The 15 T cell receptor beta chains presented below share a single source sample, sequenced in a study of T cells in women clearing cervical HPV infection. Profiled with immunoSEQ multiplex PCR; TCRdb holds only in-frame clones, not every one. The sample has 31,000 or so clones; the top ten hold under 4%. Sequencing used blood buffy coat. The receptors derive from a woman aged 18-69 years with a cervical HPV16 infection that either progressed to CIN3+ or cleared (not recorded which).

A remark on this clone: The CDR3 end falls 3 residues outside the read, so it is completed with the germline J gene. The chain has TRBV19 and TRBJ1-5; D is perhaps TRBD1 (5 bases). The germline gives CDR1 LNHDA, CDR2 SQIVND (reference sequence). Trimming shortened V by 1 base and J by 2 bases, and 9 bases separated the two germline ends. The CDR3 length is 15 residues. CDR3 loop: CASSIVGGGNQPQHF. CDR3 DNA (partial): TGTGCCAGTAGTATAGTGGGAGGGGGCAATCAGCCC.

Note on this clone: The missing CDR3 end, 3 residues past where the read stops, is filled in from the germline J gene. The chain links TRBV6-4 to TRBJ2-7; 8 nucleotides line up with TRBD1. This CDR3 is 16 amino acids long. Per germline, CDR1 MRHNA and CDR2 SNTAGT. The V gene end was trimmed by 5 bases and the J gene end by 0 bases; junction bases not matched to a gene: 9. CDR3 amino acids: CASSPTDRAASYEQYF. Partial CDR3 DNA: TGTGCCAGCAGTCCAACGGACAGGGCGGCCTCCTACGAG.

The covered CDR3 bases are TGTGCCAGCAGCCACGTAGGGACAGGACAAGAGACC. Its translation: CASSHVGTGQET. The whole CDR3 protein is CASSHVGTGQETQYF. This chain joins TRBV14 and TRBJ2-5; TRBD1 aligns across 8 bases. The sequenced fragment ends 3 residues before the CDR3 boundary, so the rest is inferred from the germline J gene. The CDR3 runs to 15 residues. From germline, CDR1 is SGHDN and CDR2 FVKESK. The J segment lost 2 bases and the V segment lost 3 bases, leaving 5 bases of the junction unmatched.

Note on this clone: Coverage ceases 3 residues before the CDR3 finishes, and the germline J gene fills in the end. The rearrangement links TRBV19 to TRBJ1-1; weak D call: TRBD1 (5 bases). This CDR3 is built from 14 residues. V shed 5 bases and J shed 3 bases, with 13 bases lying between them. CDR1 is LNHDA, CDR2 SQIVND, per germline (reference sequence). CDR3 bases read: TGTGCCAGTAGTCGCAGGGTTGGGGACACTGAA. Encoded protein: CASSRRVGDTE. In full, the CDR3 is CASSRRVGDTEAFF.

Concerning this clone itself: The CDR3 is cut off 3 residues early in the read; its end comes from the germline J gene. The J gene is TRBJ2-7, the V gene TRBV18; D possibly corresponds to TRBD1 (6 bases). Trimming pared 4 bases from V and 2 bases from J, leaving 9 bases between. This CDR3 is 13 amino acids long. Looked up from germline, CDR1 is KGHSH and CDR2 is LQKENI. CDR3 DNA, as far as it was read: TGTGCCAGCTCACACGGACAGACCTACGAG. This sequence encodes CASSHGQTYE. The complete CDR3 reads CASSHGQTYEQYF. Variable domain in full (rest from reference TRBV18 and TRBJ2-7): NAGVMQNPRHLVRRRGQEARLRCSPMKGHSHVYWYRQLPEEGLKFMVYLQKENIIDESGMPKERFSAEFPKEGPSILRIQQVVRGDSAAYFCASSHGQTYEQYFGPGTRLTVT.

On this clone itself: The CDR3 end is not reached by the read, which stops 3 residues before it; the germline J gene fills it in. Distinct nucleotide sequences in the sample also encode this CDR3. This chain uses TRBV7-2 with TRBJ2-1; TRBD2 might be the D (6 bases). Trimming stripped 2 bases from V and 7 bases from J, with 12 bases between. The CDR3 loop spans 14 amino acids. Germline V lookup: CDR1 SGHTA, CDR2 FQGNSA. The sequenced part of the CDR3 DNA is TGTGCCAGCAGCTTACTAGCGAGGCTAAATGAG. Translated, it gives CASSLLARLNE. Given in full, the CDR3 is CASSLLARLNEQFF.

On this clone itself: The DNA ends 3 residues before the CDR3 does, and the rest of the CDR3 is filled in from the germline J gene. The chain is built from TRBV20-1 and TRBJ2-7; weak D call: TRBD1 (5 bases). Per germline, CDR1 DFQATT and CDR2 SNEGSKA (reference sequence). V was pared by 0 bases and J by 3 bases, with 9 bases between. The CDR3 spans 13 residues. The CDR3: CSARERGLYEQYF. The sequenced part of the CDR3 DNA is TGCAGTGCTAGAGAAAGGGGCCTCTACGAG.

As to this clone: The sequence runs out 3 residues before the end of the CDR3; the remainder is reconstructed from the germline J gene. The chain carries TRBV29-1 and TRBJ2-4, with 8 bases aligning to TRBD1. Germline V lookup: CDR1 SQVTM, CDR2 ANQGSEA. V lost 6 bases, J lost 2 bases, and 12 bases stayed unmatched. The CDR3 contains 16 residues. The CDR3 sequence: CSVQRGQGSPKNIQYF. CDR3 bases read: TGCAGCGTCCAACGAGGACAGGGATCTCCCAAAAACATT.

Turning to this clone: The read ends 3 residues early relative to the CDR3; the germline J gene fills the gap. The chain is built from TRBV11-3 and TRBJ2-7, with 7 bases fitting TRBD1. The CDR3 loop spans 13 amino acids. The germline gives CDR1 SGHNT, CDR2 YENEEA. Trimming cost V 5 bases and J 2 bases; bases outside gene matches: 3. Incomplete CDR3 DNA: TGTGCCAGCAGCCCCGGACAGGCCTACGAG. This gives the protein CASSPGQAYE. The CDR3 as a whole reads CASSPGQAYEQYF.

Notes on this clone: The read comes to an end 3 residues before the CDR3 does, leaving the germline J gene to fill in the end. The chain couples TRBV7-8 to TRBJ1-4, with no clear D. Per the germline V gene, CDR1 is SGHVS and CDR2 is FQNEAQ. V shed 2 bases and J shed 6 bases, with 13 bases lying between them. CDR3 size: 15 residues. The CDR3 bases that were read are TGTGCCAGCAGCTTAATTGAGGGCTGGGATGAAAAA. It is translated as CASSLIEGWDEK. The whole CDR3 protein reads CASSLIEGWDEKLFF.

As regards this clone: The CDR3 extends 3 residues past the end of the read, so its final part is completed from the germline J gene. The chain links TRBV6-1 to TRBJ2-1; 10 bases agree with TRBD2. V was pared by 3 bases and J by 4 bases, with 3 bases of the junction left unmatched. This CDR3 region has 15 residues. CDR1 is MNHNS, CDR2 SASEGT, per germline. The CDR3 reads CASSEGTSAYNEQFF. CDR3 bases read: TGTGCCAGCAGTGAGGGGACTAGCGCTTACAATGAG.

The covered CDR3 bases are TGTGCCAGCAGTCCCGGGACAGCCTACGAG. It translates to CASSPGTAYE. The whole CDR3 is CASSPGTAYEQYF. The chain carries TRBV2 and TRBJ2-7; TRBD1 aligns across 7 bases. The missing CDR3 end, 3 residues past where the read stops, is filled in from the germline J gene. With V trimmed by 5 bases and J by 2 bases, 3 bases remained unmatched. This CDR3 comprises 13 residues. From germline, CDR1 is SNHLY and CDR2 FYNNEI.

On this clone itself: The read ends 3 residues early relative to the CDR3; the germline J gene fills the gap. The chain combines TRBV5-4 with TRBJ2-1, with 11 bases identical to TRBD1. The CDR3 extends over 15 amino acids. Germline assignment: CDR1 SGHNT and CDR2 YYREEE (reference sequence). Trimming at V came to 4 bases and at J to 3 bases, leaving 3 bases not matched to a gene. CDR3 bases read: TGTGCCAGCAGCGTGGGGACAGGGGGCTACAATGAG. Its translation: CASSVGTGGYNE. The full CDR3 sequence reads CASSVGTGGYNEQFF. Full variable domain (outside the CDR3, taken from reference TRBV5-4 and TRBJ2-1): ETGVTQSPTHLIKTRGQQVTLRCSSQSGHNTVSWYQQALGQGPQFIFQYYREEENGRGNFPPRFSGLQFPNYSSELNVNALELDDSALYLCASSVGTGGYNEQFFGPGTRLTVL.

With respect to this clone: Read coverage stops 3 residues before the CDR3 terminus; the germline J gene supplies the remainder. The gene calls are TRBV5-4 and TRBJ2-5, with TRBD1 as a possible D gene (5 bases). V lost 5 bases to trimming and J lost 0 bases, with 11 bases between them. CDR1 is SGHNT, CDR2 YYREEE, per germline (reference sequence). This CDR3 has 14 residues. CDR3 in amino acids: CASRIKQDQETQYF. Incomplete CDR3 DNA: TGTGCCAGCAGGATAAAACAGGACCAAGAGACC.

On this clone: The CDR3 end lies 3 residues beyond the end of the read and is filled in from the germline J gene. The chain couples TRBV2 to TRBJ2-2, with D possibly TRBD1 on 6 matching bases. With 2 bases removed from V and 6 bases from J, the gap between germline ends came to 10 bases. CDR1 SNHLY and CDR2 FYNNEI come from the germline V gene. The CDR3 covers 14 residues. CDR3 DNA (partial): TGTGCCAGCAGTGAAAACAGGGAAGCCGGGGAG. Amino acid sequence: CASSENREAGE. The whole CDR3 is CASSENREAGELFF.